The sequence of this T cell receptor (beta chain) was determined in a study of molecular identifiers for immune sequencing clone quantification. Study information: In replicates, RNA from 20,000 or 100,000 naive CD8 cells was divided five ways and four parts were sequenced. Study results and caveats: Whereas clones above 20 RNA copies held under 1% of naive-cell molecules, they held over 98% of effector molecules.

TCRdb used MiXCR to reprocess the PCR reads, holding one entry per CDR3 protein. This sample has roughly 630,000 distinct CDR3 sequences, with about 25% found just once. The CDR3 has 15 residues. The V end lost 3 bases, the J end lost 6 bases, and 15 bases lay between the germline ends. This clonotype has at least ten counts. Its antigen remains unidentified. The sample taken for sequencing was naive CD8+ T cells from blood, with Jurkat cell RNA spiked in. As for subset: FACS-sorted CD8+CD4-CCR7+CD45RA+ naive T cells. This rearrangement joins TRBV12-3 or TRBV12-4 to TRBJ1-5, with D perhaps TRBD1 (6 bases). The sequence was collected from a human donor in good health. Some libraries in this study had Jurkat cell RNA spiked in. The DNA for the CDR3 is TGTGCCAGCAGTTTTGGCCAGGGGAATGGTCAGCCCCAGCATTTT. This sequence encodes CASSFGQGNGQPQHF.